This T cell receptor beta chain was captured by sequencing in a study of CD8 T cells in ankylosing spondylitis. Study findings and constraints: Reactive arthritis synovial fluid and blood previously showed some of these motif variants. Reports say disease-linked clones showed up significantly more in matched ankylosing spondylitis synovial fluid.

Construction of TCR beta libraries was performed using quantitative 5'-RACE with molecular barcodes. TCRdb redid the calling of the 5' RACE reads with MiXCR, one entry per CDR3 protein. The table records 30,000 to 45,000 distinct CDR3 sequences, about 17% of them present only once. This clonotype has just a few counts. What it recognizes is unknown. The germline V gene has CDR1 SGHAT and CDR2 FQNNGV. The CDR3 is 15 residues long. V gave up 6 bases and J gave up 0 bases, with 11 bases separating them. The TCR sequence derives from a male donor with ankylosing spondylitis or in good health (not recorded which). Sequenced: blood. V usage is TRBV11-2 and J usage is TRBJ2-2, with D tentatively TRBD1 (5 bases). This CDR3 is CASRSTAANTGELFF. Here the CDR3 DNA reads TGTGCCAGCAGATCGACAGCAGCGAACACCGGGGAGCTGTTTTTT.